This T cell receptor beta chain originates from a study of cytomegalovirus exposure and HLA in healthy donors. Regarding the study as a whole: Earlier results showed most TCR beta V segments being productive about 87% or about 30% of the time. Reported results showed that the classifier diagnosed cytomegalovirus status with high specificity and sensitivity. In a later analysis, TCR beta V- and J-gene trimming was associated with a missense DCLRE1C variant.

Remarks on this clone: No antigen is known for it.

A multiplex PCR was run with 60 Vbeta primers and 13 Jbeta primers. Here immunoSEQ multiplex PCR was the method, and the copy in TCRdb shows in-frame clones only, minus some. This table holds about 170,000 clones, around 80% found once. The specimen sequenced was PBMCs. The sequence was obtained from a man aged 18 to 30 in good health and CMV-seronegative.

This chain's CDR3 is CASSLLDSNSPLHF. As DNA, the CDR3 is TGTGCCAGCAGCTTACTCGACAGTAATTCACCCCTCCACTTT. V and J are TRBV5-4 and TRBJ1-6; weak D call: TRBD1 (5 bases). Germline-derived CDR1 and CDR2 are SGHNT and YYREEE (reference sequence). The V gene lost 2 bases and the J gene lost 6 bases, with 9 bases spanning the gap. This CDR3 has 14 amino acids.